Listed here are 8 T cell receptor beta chains from one sample, sequenced in a study of blood T cell repertoires in COVID-19. The repertoire was sequenced with immunoSEQ multiplex PCR; TCRdb's copy has only in-frame clones and lacks some. The sample yields roughly 73,000 clones, 86% seen once. Sequenced material: peripheral blood. The receptor source for this set is a man between 70 and 80 years old with active COVID-19.

This clone was found once. The J gene is TRBJ2-1, the V gene TRBV6-6; TRBD2 matches at 12 bases. Germline CDR1 and CDR2: MNHNY and SVGAGI (reference sequence). The ends lost 5 bases at V and 2 bases at J; junction bases unmatched: 10. CDR3 length: 18 amino acids. CDR3 DNA sequence: TGTGCCAGCAGTCCCGGGACTAGCGGGCGACCTCCCTACAATGAGCAGTTCTTC. Encoded protein: CASSPGTSGRPPYNEQFF.

In its sample, this clone was seen once. This chain connects TRBV6-2 or TRBV6-3 to TRBJ1-1, with D uncertain. Germline CDR1 MNHEY, CDR2 SVGEGT. V lost 6 bases and J 10 bases, leaving 15 bases between the germline ends. This CDR3 spans 12 amino acids. The CDR3 sequence: CASSPGPGAAFF. DNA of the CDR3: TGTGCCAGCAGCCCGGGCCCCGGTGCAGCTTTCTTT.

This chain uses TRBV3-1 (or the pseudogene TRBV3-2) with TRBJ2-5; 8 bases align to TRBD2. J was trimmed by 5 bases and V by 0 bases; bases with no gene match: 8. Germline assignment: CDR1 LGHDT and CDR2 YNNKEL (reference sequence). The CDR3 extends over 16 amino acids. The CDR3 DNA follows: TGTGCCAGCAGCCAAGAGAGGACTAGCCGGGGGGAGACCCAGTACTTC. As protein: CASSQERTSRGETQYF.

There are a few counts of this clone. The chain has TRBV9 and TRBJ1-2; D unclear. V was pared by 2 bases and J by 9 bases, with 14 bases between. The germline gives CDR1 SGDLS, CDR2 YYNGEE. The length of the CDR3 is 13 residues. This CDR3 is CASSVEGGRSYTF. DNA for the CDR3: TGTGCCAGCAGCGTCGAGGGAGGAAGAAGCTACACCTTC.

The rearrangement links TRBV4-3 to TRBJ2-7; unclear D gene. The CDR3 spans 15 residues. Trimming removed 4 bases from V and 0 bases from J, with 13 bases in between. Per germline, CDR1 LGHNA and CDR2 YSLEER. The CDR3 DNA reads TGCGCCAGCAGCCGCGTCCTAGGATCCTCCTACGAGCAGTACTTC. It yields the protein CASSRVLGSSYEQYF.

This chain joins TRBV7-3 and TRBJ2-1; D might be TRBD1 (5 bases). Germline assignment: CDR1 SGHTA and CDR2 FQGTGA. The CDR3 is 12 residues long. Trimming left V 5 bases short and J 10 bases short, with 12 bases between. This CDR3 is CASSPQGGEQFF. CDR3 nucleotides: TGTGCCAGCAGCCCGCAGGGTGGGGAGCAGTTCTTC.

The CDR3 reads CASRSETQYF. In DNA, the CDR3 is TGTGCCAGCAGGTCGGAGACCCAGTACTTC. The chain links TRBV28 to TRBJ2-5; D uncertain. In germline, CDR1 is MDHEN, CDR2 SYDVKM. The CDR3 length is 10 residues. The ends were cut back, 6 bases at V and 5 bases at J, with 4 bases in the middle.

The chain has TRBV28 and TRBJ1-2, with D maybe TRBD1 (5 bases). Per germline, CDR1 MDHEN and CDR2 SYDVKM. The CDR3 has 14 residues. V was clipped by 6 bases and J by 6 bases, with 17 bases between them. The CDR3 bases are TGTGCCAGCAGCCCCGGGGGGGGGTACCATGGCTACACCTTC. Translating gives CASSPGGGYHGYTF.